A selection of T cell receptor beta chains follows, all from one sample in a study of Ad26.COV2.S vaccination and SARS-CoV-2 variants. Clones were read by immunoSEQ multiplex PCR, and TCRdb kept only the in-frame ones, dropping some. The data show fewer than 400,000 clones, around nine tenths seen once. The material sequenced was peripheral blood, taken in a trial of Ad26.COV2.S vaccine versus placebo. Receptor source: a person between 18 and 60 years old who received the Ad26.COV2.S COVID-19 vaccine or a placebo. Both conserved end residues are part of each CDR3. A D gene is named only where the DNA matches it firmly. Size is stated for part of the rows, as once, few or many counts, or as a class when the clone is expanded.

d_call	clone_size	v_call	j_call	cdr3_aa	cdr3_nt
-	-	TRBV6-5	TRBJ1-1	CASSLGRENTEAFF	TGTGCCAGCAGTCTCGGACGGGAGAACACTGAAGCTTTCTTT
TRBD1	-	TRBV18	TRBJ1-2	CASSPPQGANYGYTF	TGTGCCAGCTCACCACCGCAGGGGGCTAACTATGGCTACACCTTC
-	-	TRBV30	TRBJ1-5	CAWSLGDSQPQHF	TGTGCCTGGAGTTTAGGCGACAGTCAGCCCCAGCATTTT
-	-	TRBV5-6	TRBJ2-1	CASSFGYNEQFF	TGTGCCAGCAGCTTCGGTTACAATGAGCAGTTCTTC
-	-	TRBV7-9	TRBJ2-2	CASSPGRGTGTGELFF	TGTGCCAGCAGTCCTGGACGGGGAACGGGCACCGGGGAGCTGTTTTTT
-	-	TRBV7-7	TRBJ2-3	CASSPGLATGTDTQYF	TGTGCTAGCAGCCCCGGCCTAGCCACAGGGACAGATACGCAGTATTTT
TRBD1	-	TRBV28	TRBJ1-1	CASSLFGTDGNGEAFF	TGTGCCAGCAGTTTATTCGGGACAGACGGTAACGGTGAAGCTTTCTTT
-	-	TRBV28	TRBJ1-4	CASTETNEKLFF	TGTGCCAGCACCGAAACAAATGAAAAACTGTTTTTT
-	-	TRBV4-2	TRBJ2-6	CASSQDRLMGGSGANVLTF	TGTGCCAGCAGCCAAGATCGACTTATGGGGGGATCTGGGGCCAACGTCCTGACTTTC
TRBD2	once	TRBV11-2	TRBJ2-2	CASSKRAGGTNTGELFF	TGTGCCAGCAGCAAGCGAGCGGGGGGGACGAACACCGGGGAGCTGTTTTTT
TRBD2	-	TRBV6-5	TRBJ2-2	CASQRLAYTGELFF	TGTGCCAGCCAGAGACTAGCATACACCGGGGAGCTGTTTTTT
TRBD1	-	TRBV9	TRBJ2-3	CASSVEGQGLSTDTQYF	TGTGCCAGCAGCGTAGAGGGACAGGGATTAAGCACAGATACGCAGTATTTT
TRBD1	-	TRBV25-1	TRBJ1-2	CASKGQGFGYTF	TGTGCCAGCAAGGGACAGGGTTTTGGCTACACCTTC
-	-	TRBV7-9	TRBJ2-3	CASSPGRDTQYF	TGTGCCAGCAGCCCAGGGAGGGATACGCAGTATTTT
-	-	TRBV11-2	TRBJ1-6	CASRPFHGDKAYNSPLHF	TGTGCCAGCAGGCCATTTCACGGGGACAAGGCCTATAATTCACCCCTCCACTTT
TRBD2	-	TRBV28	TRBJ2-5	CASSLLAGMGVQETQYF	TGTGCCAGCAGTTTATTAGCGGGAATGGGGGTCCAAGAGACCCAGTACTTC
-	-	TRBV11-3	TRBJ2-3	CASSPGGRSTDTQYF	TGTGCCAGCAGCCCAGGAGGCAGAAGCACAGATACGCAGTATTTT
-	-	TRBV18	TRBJ1-3	CASSPPGGSGNTIYF	TGTGCCAGCTCACCACCGGGCGGCTCTGGAAACACCATATATTTT
-	-	TRBV9	TRBJ1-3	CASSVGDSRNTIYF	TGTGCCAGCAGCGTAGGCGACTCTCGAAACACCATATATTTT
TRBD1	-	TRBV5-4	TRBJ2-4	CASSLPGTGALNIQYF	TGTGCCAGCAGCTTGCCGGGGACAGGGGCTTTGAACATTCAGTACTTC
-	-	TRBV28	TRBJ2-2	CASSFVFLDTGTGELFF	TGTGCCAGCAGTTTTGTTTTTCTGGATACGGGCACCGGGGAGCTGTTTTTT
-	-	TRBV19	TRBJ2-1	CASSSNRSPNNEQFF	TGTGCCAGTAGTAGCAACAGGAGCCCCAACAATGAGCAGTTCTTC
TRBD2	once	TRBV30	TRBJ2-5	CAWSAGTTQETQYF	TGTGCCTGGAGTGCCGGGACTACCCAAGAGACCCAGTACTTC
-	-	TRBV2	TRBJ2-1	CASSADILAYNEQFF	TGTGCCAGCAGTGCGGACATATTAGCCTACAATGAGCAGTTCTTC
-	-	TRBV7-9	TRBJ2-2	CASSLARSSGELFF	TGTGCCAGCAGCTTAGCTAGATCGTCCGGGGAGCTGTTTTTT
-	-	TRBV14	TRBJ2-6	CASSQAGLGANVLTF	TGTGCCAGCAGCCAAGCAGGGCTCGGGGCCAACGTCCTGACTTTC
TRBD2	once	TRBV5-1	TRBJ2-5	CASSLAGGSYQETQYF	TGCGCCAGCAGCTTGGCCGGGGGGAGCTACCAAGAGACCCAGTACTTC